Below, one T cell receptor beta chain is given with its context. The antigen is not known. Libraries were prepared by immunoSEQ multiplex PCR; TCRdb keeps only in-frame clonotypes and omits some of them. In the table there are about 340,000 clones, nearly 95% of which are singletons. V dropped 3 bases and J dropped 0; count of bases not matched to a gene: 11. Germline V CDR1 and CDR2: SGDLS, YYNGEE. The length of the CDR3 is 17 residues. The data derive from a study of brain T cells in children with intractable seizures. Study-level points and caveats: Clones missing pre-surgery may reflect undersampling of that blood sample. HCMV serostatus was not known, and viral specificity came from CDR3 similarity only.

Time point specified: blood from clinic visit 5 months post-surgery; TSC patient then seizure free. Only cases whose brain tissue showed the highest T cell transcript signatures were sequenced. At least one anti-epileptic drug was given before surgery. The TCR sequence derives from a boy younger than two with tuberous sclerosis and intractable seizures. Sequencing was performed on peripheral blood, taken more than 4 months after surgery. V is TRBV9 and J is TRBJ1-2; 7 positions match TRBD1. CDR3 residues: CASSGGDVTGPNYGYTF. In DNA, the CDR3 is TGTGCCAGCAGCGGAGGGGATGTGACAGGGCCTAACTATGGCTACACCTTC. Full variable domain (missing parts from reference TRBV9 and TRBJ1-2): DSGVTQTPKHLITATGQRVTLRCSPRSGDLSVYWYQQSLDQGLQFLIQYYNGEERAKGNILERFSAQQFPDLHSELNLSSLELGDSALYFCASSGGDVTGPNYGYTFGSGTRLTVV.